The 26 T cell receptor beta chains in this list originate from one sample, sequenced in a study of T cells after yellow fever vaccination. TCRdb passed the 5' RACE reads through MiXCR, listing each CDR3 protein once. The sample contains 150,000 to 200,000 distinct CDR3 sequences, more than 9.5% of which appear only once. Sequences were derived from CD8+ T cells sorted from PBMCs, sampled 15 days after the yellow fever booster vaccination. Every receptor here comes from a man aged 18 to 30 who received the YFV17D yellow fever vaccine.

This clonotype was recorded at least ten times. The V gene is TRBV7-9, the J gene TRBJ2-7, with 7 bases matching TRBD1. The CDR3 consists of 13 residues. The V gene's germline CDR1 is SEHNR and CDR2 FQNEAQ (reference sequence). V lost 5 bases to trimming and J lost 3 bases; unmatched junction nucleotides: 4. CDR3 bases: TGTGCCAGCAGCCGACAGGGAAACTACGAGCAGTACTTC. Amino acid sequence: CASSRQGNYEQYF.

The chain couples TRBV11-2 to TRBJ2-3; D could derive from TRBD1 or TRBD2 (5 bases each). This CDR3 comprises 14 residues. Trimming shortened V by 3 bases and J by 0 bases, and 7 bases separated the two germline ends. Germline CDR1 SGHAT, CDR2 FQNNGV. The CDR3 DNA is TGTGCCAGCAGCTTTGAGGGGAGCACAGATACGCAGTATTTT. Residues: CASSFEGSTDTQYF. Variable domain in full (rest from reference TRBV11-2 and TRBJ2-3): EAGVAQSPRYKIIEKRQSVAFWCNPISGHATLYWYQQILGQGPKLLIQFQNNGVVDDSQLPKDRFSAERLKGVDSTLKIQPAKLEDSAVYLCASSFEGSTDTQYFGPGTRLTVL.

V and J are TRBV6-1 and TRBJ2-7; 7 nucleotides line up with TRBD2. This CDR3 has 16 amino acids. The V segment lost 2 bases and the J segment 3 bases; nucleotides outside the gene matches: 10. Germline values: CDR1 MNHNS, CDR2 SASEGT. This CDR3 is CASSESSGVIYYEQYF. The CDR3, as DNA: TGTGCCAGCAGTGAATCCAGCGGGGTGATCTACTACGAGCAGTACTTC.

There are a few counts of this clonotype. This chain links TRBV27 with TRBJ2-3; 13 bases agree with TRBD2. The CDR3 has 17 amino acids. Per the germline V gene, CDR1 is MNHEY and CDR2 is SMNVEV (reference sequence). The ends lost 1 base at V and 3 bases at J; junction bases unmatched: 4. The CDR3 DNA is TGTGCCAGCAGTTTATTACTAGCGGGGGGGCCAACAGATACGCAGTATTTT. It encodes CASSLLLAGGPTDTQYF.

A single count supports this clonotype. This chain uses TRBV2 with TRBJ1-5; no firm D call. Per the germline V gene, CDR1 is SNHLY and CDR2 is FYNNEI. The CDR3 has 17 residues. With 2 bases removed from V and 4 bases from J, the gap between germline ends came to 18 bases. In nucleotides, the CDR3 is TGTGCCAGCAGTGAATTGATCGCCGGCCAGGATAATCAGCCCCAGCATTTT. Translation: CASSELIAGQDNQPQHF.

This clonotype has more than one count but fewer than ten. The chain links TRBV4-3 to TRBJ1-5; D is unresolved. Trimming pared 0 bases from V and 1 base from J, leaving 13 bases between. Germline CDR1 reads LGHNA; CDR2 reads YSLEER. The length of the CDR3 is 17 residues. The CDR3 DNA is TGCGCCAGCAGCCAAGATCATGGAGGGTGGAGCAATCAGCCCCAGCATTTT. Its translation is CASSQDHGGWSNQPQHF.

The CDR3 loop is CASSQVGVNEQYF. As DNA, the CDR3 is TGCGCCAGCAGCCAAGTAGGGGTCAACGAGCAGTACTTC. The rearrangement links TRBV4-1 to TRBJ2-7; tentatively, D is TRBD1 (5 bases). Trimming removed 1 base from V and 5 bases from J, with 9 bases in between. This CDR3 is 13 amino acids long. Germline CDR1 is MGHRA and CDR2 is YSYEKL.

This sequence joins TRBV3-1 and TRBJ2-1; TRBD2 agrees at 8 bases. The CDR3 totals 12 residues. The V gene's germline CDR1 is LGHDT and CDR2 YNNKEL (reference sequence). The V and J ends lost 4 bases and 8 bases, in that order; junction bases with no gene match: 1. Here the CDR3 reads CASSPTSDEQFF. The CDR3, as DNA: TGTGCCAGCAGCCCGACTAGCGATGAGCAGTTCTTC.

The V call is TRBV7-9, the J call TRBJ2-5, with D unresolved. Germline values: CDR1 SEHNR, CDR2 FQNEAQ (reference sequence). CDR3 size: 13 residues. V lost 4 bases and J lost 7, with 13 bases in between. The CDR3: CASSSSQSRTQYF. The CDR3 nucleotides read TGTGCCAGCAGCTCCAGCCAGAGTCGGACCCAGTACTTC.

This clonotype was seen a handful of times. The CDR3 DNA sequence: TGCGCCAGCAGCATGGAAGGGGGGGTGGACACTGAAGCTTTCTTT. This codes for CASSMEGGVDTEAFF. The rearrangement links TRBV4-1 to TRBJ1-1, with D possibly TRBD1 on 6 matching bases. The CDR3 covers 15 residues. Germline-derived CDR1 and CDR2 are MGHRA and YSYEKL. V lost 5 bases and J 3 bases, leaving 16 bases between the germline ends.

This clonotype was counted only a few times. The rearrangement links TRBV13 to TRBJ2-4, with TRBD2 matching 8 bases. The germline CDR1 and CDR2 sequences are PRHDT and FYEKMQ (reference sequence). V lost 5 bases, J lost 3 bases, and 12 bases stayed unmatched. This CDR3 has 17 residues. CDR3 nucleotide sequence: TGTGCCAGCAGCCCCTCTGGCGGGGGGTCCGACAAAAACATTCAGTACTTC. The encoded protein is CASSPSGGGSDKNIQYF.

V is TRBV12-3 or TRBV12-4 and J is TRBJ2-1; perhaps TRBD1 as D (6 bases). Trimming pared 6 bases from V and 8 bases from J, leaving 23 bases between. The CDR3 is made up of 16 amino acids. The CDR3 reads CASRPNRDFGSDEQFF. The CDR3 DNA reads as TGTGCCAGCAGGCCCAACAGGGATTTTGGATCGGATGAGCAGTTCTTC.

The J gene is TRBJ2-7, the V gene TRBV15; tentatively, D is TRBD2 (5 bases). The germline gives CDR1 LNHNV, CDR2 YYDKDF (reference sequence). V was trimmed by 3 bases and J by 4 bases, leaving 10 bases between them. This CDR3 comprises 13 residues. In DNA, the CDR3 is TGTGCCACCAGCAGTGAGGGATCGTACGAGCAGTACGTC. Translation: CATSSEGSYEQYV.

CDR3 residues: CASSLRSGAYYNEQFF. The DNA of the CDR3 is TGTGCCAGCAGCTTAAGATCAGGGGCCTACTACAATGAGCAGTTCTTC. This chain uses TRBV7-2 with TRBJ2-1; a weak D match, TRBD1 (6 bases). The CDR3 runs 16 residues. Germline CDR1 SGHTA, CDR2 FQGNSA. Trimming left V 2 bases short and J 3 bases short, with 14 bases between.

The rearrangement uses TRBV7-6 and TRBJ1-1, with no clear D. Germline CDR1 SGHVS, CDR2 FNYEAQ. The CDR3 extends over 13 amino acids. V was shortened by 2 bases and J by 0 bases, with 4 bases between the two germline ends. The CDR3 region is CASSLIVNTEAFF. DNA of the CDR3: TGTGCCAGCAGCTTAATAGTGAACACTGAAGCTTTCTTT.

The J gene is TRBJ1-1, the V gene TRBV5-5; a weak D match, TRBD1 (5 bases). This CDR3 has 14 amino acids. CDR1 and CDR2 (germline): SGHKS, YYEKEE (reference sequence). V was trimmed by 6 bases and J by 11 bases, leaving 23 bases between them. The CDR3 reads CASTRGRIRPGAFF. CDR3 sequence (DNA): TGTGCCAGCACCCGGGGCAGGATAAGGCCCGGTGCTTTCTTT.

This clonotype was counted only a few times. This chain links TRBV12-3 or TRBV12-4 with TRBJ1-2; D unclear. This CDR3 has 12 residues. Trimming pared 5 bases from V and 4 bases from J, leaving 8 bases between. CDR3 loop: CASSDNRYGYTF. Written as DNA, the CDR3 is TGTGCCAGCAGTGATAATCGCTATGGCTACACCTTC.

This clonotype was detected many times. The V call is TRBV10-3, the J call TRBJ2-1; 10 nucleotides agree with TRBD1. J was trimmed by 7 bases and V by 1 base; bases with no gene match: 10. From germline, CDR1 is ENHRY and CDR2 SYGVKD. CDR3 length: 17 residues. The CDR3 nucleotides read TGTGCCATCAGTGAGTTTGCATCGGGACAGGGGAGAAATGAGCAGTTCTTC. Protein: CAISEFASGQGRNEQFF.

The V call is TRBV30, the J call TRBJ2-7; D not certain. Deletions cut 2 bases from V and 3 bases from J, with 14 bases between. This CDR3 has 14 amino acids. The germline gives CDR1 GTSNPN, CDR2 SVGIG (reference sequence). The CDR3 region has the DNA TGTGCCTGGAGTCACTTGACGGAGAACTACGAGCAGTACTTC. The encoded protein is CAWSHLTENYEQYF.

The chain is built from TRBV7-2 and TRBJ2-1, with unresolved D. Germline-derived CDR1 and CDR2 are SGHTA and FQGNSA. This CDR3 has 13 residues. V dropped 4 bases and J dropped 4 bases, with 8 bases sitting between them. CDR3 sequence: CASSWRTYNEQFF. CDR3 sequence (DNA): TGTGCCAGCAGCTGGCGTACTTACAATGAGCAGTTCTTC.

This clonotype has a count of ten or more. V usage is TRBV7-9 and J usage is TRBJ2-1, with a weak D call TRBD2 (7 bases). The CDR3 is 14 amino acids. V lost 9 bases and J lost 5, with 17 bases in between. CDR1 is SEHNR and CDR2 is FQNEAQ in the germline V gene (reference sequence). CDR3 sequence reads: CARSSGKGDNEQFF. For the CDR3, the DNA is TGTGCCAGATCAAGCGGGAAGGGGGACAATGAGCAGTTCTTC.

This chain joins TRBV29-1 and TRBJ1-1, with 9 nucleotides matching TRBD1. CDR1 is SQVTM, CDR2 ANQGSEA, per germline. This CDR3 region has 12 residues. V shed 7 bases, J shed 5 bases, and the junction held 5 bases outside the gene matches. This CDR3 is CSGGQGGTEAFF. The CDR3 DNA reads TGCAGCGGGGGACAGGGAGGAACTGAAGCTTTCTTT.

The genes are TRBV6-2 or TRBV6-3 and TRBJ2-1; a weak D match, TRBD1 (6 bases). CDR1 MNHEY and CDR2 SVGEGT come from the germline V gene. V was trimmed by 8 bases and J by 2 bases, leaving 10 bases between them. The CDR3 has 13 amino acids. The CDR3 is CASGWTAYNEQFF. The CDR3 nucleotides are TGTGCCAGCGGCTGGACAGCCTACAATGAGCAGTTCTTC.

This clonotype was seen only a few times. At one of its ends the junction is not consistent with the germline gene, which may arise from a read error. The chain uses TRBV7-9 and TRBJ1-1; the D gene is possibly TRBD1 (5 bases). Germline CDR1 and CDR2: SEHNR and FQNEAQ (reference sequence). The CDR3 totals 14 residues. The CDR3 bases are TGTGCCAGCAGGGGCTGGCGGGGGGTCACTGAAGTTTTCTTT. Translation gives CASRGWRGVTEVFF.

The rearrangement joins TRBV12-3 or TRBV12-4 to TRBJ2-3; no firm D call. Trimming stripped 5 bases from V and 1 base from J, with 13 bases between. This CDR3 has 15 residues. As DNA, the CDR3 is TGTGCCAGCAGTCCCCTCACCCCTCGCACAGATACGCAGTATTTT. It translates to CASSPLTPRTDTQYF.

The chain employs TRBV27 and TRBJ2-3; 10 bases are shared with TRBD2. V trimming: 2 bases; J trimming: 4 bases; junction bases outside the gene matches: 24. CDR3 length: 22 amino acids. Germline CDR1 reads MNHEY; CDR2 reads SMNVEV (reference sequence). CDR3 nucleotide sequence: TGTGCCAGCAGTTTAAGGCCCCCAGCTTCTCCGAAGCGGGGGGGCAGTGCAGATACGCAGTATTTT. It yields the protein CASSLRPPASPKRGGSADTQYF.